This T cell receptor (beta chain) comes out of a study of Tregs in tolerant kidney transplant recipients. Some clones are missing from TCRdb's copy, which holds only in-frame ones; the method was immunoSEQ multiplex PCR. The sample carries about 83,000 clones, around 98% recorded once. Unstimulated regulatory T cells (CD4+CD25+CD127-), CD4+CD25- non-regulatory cells, CD4 and CD8 cells were FACS-sorted from thawed PBMCs. Whole-study results and caveats: The small number of patients limits these findings pending further validation. Biological reproducibility was not directly addressed in this study. Nucleotide sequences could not be compared across some patients' samples due to primer changes.

Regarding this clone: Antigen: not known.

The length of the CDR3 is 12 residues. V lost 4 bases to trimming and J lost 7 bases, with 13 bases between them. Per germline, CDR1 GTSNPN and CDR2 SVGIG (reference sequence). This sequence was found in a human donor who received a combined kidney and bone marrow transplant. Sequencing was performed on CD4+ T cells from blood, taken before the transplant. The chain combines TRBV30 with TRBJ1-2, with D unclear. In nucleotides, the CDR3 is TGTGCCTGGACACCTAGAGAAACTGGCTACACCTTC. Its translation is CAWTPRETGYTF. The entire variable domain, with the rest obtained from reference TRBV30 and TRBJ1-2, is as follows: SQTIHQWPATLVQPVGSPLSLECTVEGTSNPNLYWYRQAAGRGLQLLFYSVGIGQISSEVPQNLSASRPQDRQFILSSKKLLLSDSGFYLCAWTPRETGYTFGSGTRLTVV.